This TCR beta chain was sequenced for a study of T cell responses to AZD1222 COVID-19 vaccine. Sequencing was performed with immunoSEQ multiplex PCR; in TCRdb, only in-frame clones are kept and a portion is missing. The sample includes some 200,000 clones, approximately 91% of them seen just once. The V segment lost 4 bases and the J segment 3 bases; nucleotides outside the gene matches: 3. The CDR3 consists of 14 residues. CDR1 SGHNT and CDR2 YYREEE come from the germline V gene (reference sequence). The sample holds one count of this clone. Its antigen is not known. Broader study findings: Among the donors, most were white British and more were female, and clonal diversity was possibly underestimated.

The TCR sequence derives from an adult in good health. Sequencing was performed on peripheral blood, taken on day 0 of AZD1222 vaccination. The chain carries TRBV5-4 and TRBJ2-2, with TRBD1 identical over 7 bases. As DNA, the CDR3 is TGTGCCAGCAGCACGGGACAGCACACCGGGGAGCTGTTTTTT. It specifies CASSTGQHTGELFF.